One and the same sample provided the 26 T cell receptor beta chains below, sequenced in a study of cytomegalovirus exposure and HLA in healthy donors. PCR involved 60 Vbeta and 13 Jbeta primers. Using immunoSEQ multiplex PCR, the repertoire was profiled, and TCRdb retains in-frame clones only, with some absent. This table holds 100,000 to 150,000 clones, 65% to 90% found once. Material for sequencing was PBMCs. The receptors come from a girl aged 2 to 10 in good health and CMV-seronegative.

This chain uses TRBV7-9 with TRBJ1-2; tentatively, D is TRBD1 (5 bases). Germline V lookup: CDR1 SEHNR, CDR2 FQNEAQ (reference sequence). This CDR3 spans 14 amino acids. V was shortened by 5 bases and J by 8 bases, with 18 bases between the two germline ends. The CDR3 is CASSRYRNVRGYTF. CDR3 sequence (DNA): TGTGCCAGCAGCAGGTACAGGAACGTAAGGGGCTACACCTTC.

Only a few counts were recorded for this clone. The chain couples TRBV5-1 to TRBJ1-1, with a tentative D call TRBD1 (6 bases). The CDR3 is 15 residues long. The germline V gene has CDR1 SGHRS and CDR2 YFSETQ. Between the trimmed V and J ends, which lost 2 bases and 4 bases, there was a span of 15 bases. CDR3 nucleotide sequence: TGCGCCAGCAGCTTAATGGGGGCGCGAGGCACTGAAGCTTTCTTT. It encodes CASSLMGARGTEAFF.

The count of this clone is one. This chain uses TRBV30 with TRBJ2-4; D possibly corresponds to TRBD1 (5 bases). The CDR3 spans 17 residues. CDR1 and CDR2 from the germline V gene are GTSNPN and SVGIG (reference sequence). The V gene lost 3 bases and the J gene lost 0 bases, with 18 bases spanning the gap. The CDR3 DNA reads as TGTGCCTGGAGACACGGACACCAGATACTAGCCAAAAACATTCAGTACTTC. Its protein is CAWRHGHQILAKNIQYF.

The chain employs TRBV5-4 and TRBJ2-3; D may be TRBD1 (8 bases). V lost 4 bases, J lost 4 bases, and 19 bases lay in between. This CDR3 comprises 16 residues. CDR1 and CDR2 (germline): SGHNT, YYREEE (reference sequence). CDR3 DNA: TGTGCCAGCAGCAGCATACAGGGGGAGGGGGCAGATACGCAGTATTTT. Amino acids: CASSSIQGEGADTQYF.

This chain connects TRBV10-3 to TRBJ2-5, with 7 positions matching TRBD1. The DNA matches TRBJ2-7 better at its end, which makes the J call doubtful. Germline V gives CDR1 ENHRY, CDR2 SYGVKD. This CDR3 has 13 residues. The CDR3: CAISGGSLYEQYF. The CDR3 coding sequence is TGTGCCATCTCAGGGGGAAGCCTCTACGAGCAGTACTTC.

This clone was seen just once. The V call is TRBV7-9, the J call TRBJ2-7; the match to TRBD2 covers 11 bases. The CDR3 extends over 15 amino acids. V lost 1 base, J lost 5 bases, and 4 bases stayed unmatched. CDR1 and CDR2 from the germline V gene are SEHNR and FQNEAQ (reference sequence). CDR3 amino acids: CASSLGTSGRDEQYF. The CDR3 DNA is TGTGCCAGCAGCTTAGGGACTAGCGGGCGGGACGAGCAGTACTTC.

V usage is TRBV18 and J usage is TRBJ1-5; 7 positions match TRBD1. The germline CDR1 and CDR2 sequences are KGHSH and LQKENI. Trimming at V came to 6 bases and at J to 7 bases, leaving 9 bases not matched to a gene. This CDR3 has 14 residues. The CDR3 DNA reads TGTGCCAGCTCTACCTCCAACAGGGGCCAGCCCCAGCATTTT. Its protein is CASSTSNRGQPQHF.

The chain is built from TRBV28 and TRBJ1-5; possible D gene TRBD1, 6 bases. CDR3 length: 13 residues. Germline values: CDR1 MDHEN, CDR2 SYDVKM. The V and J ends lost 4 bases and 7 bases respectively, with 11 bases between them. The CDR3 bases are TGTGCCAGCAGTTGGGACATCACCCAGCCCCAGCATTTT. Its protein is CASSWDITQPQHF.

The chain uses TRBV19 and TRBJ1-5; TRBD1 matches 7 bases. The CDR3 spans 17 residues. V gave up 4 bases and J gave up 0 bases; unmatched junction bases: 9. Germline V gene sequence: CDR1 LNHDA, CDR2 SQIVND (reference sequence). In DNA form, the CDR3 reads TGTGCCAGTAGTAAACCAGGGACAGCGCTTAGCAATCAGCCCCAGCATTTT. This encodes CASSKPGTALSNQPQHF.

CDR3 loop: CASSPPAGGITDTQYF. CDR3 DNA: TGTGCCAGCAGCCCCCCCGCAGGGGGGATCACAGATACGCAGTATTTT. The chain recombines TRBV6-6 with TRBJ2-3; the D gene is possibly TRBD1 (7 bases). The CDR3 contains 16 residues. Between the trimmed V and J ends, which lost 6 bases and 2 bases, there was a span of 18 bases. Germline assignment: CDR1 MNHNY and CDR2 SVGAGI (reference sequence).

The CDR3 bases are TGTGCCAGCATACCCCGCTGGGGCGCCCTCTATGGCTACACCTTC. This codes for CASIPRWGALYGYTF. The chain recombines TRBV6-1 with TRBJ1-2; a possible D gene is TRBD1 (5 bases). Germline values: CDR1 MNHNS, CDR2 SASEGT. V lost 7 bases and J 4 bases, leaving 19 bases between the germline ends. CDR3 length: 15 amino acids.

The V call is TRBV9, the J call TRBJ2-7; 9 bases match TRBD1. The CDR3 has 16 residues. CDR1 SGDLS and CDR2 YYNGEE come from the germline V gene. V shed 7 bases and J 2 bases; nucleotides not matched to a gene: 13. DNA for the CDR3: TGTGCCAGCGGCGATTCGGAACAGGGGGCACCCTACGAGCAGTACTTC. This gives the protein CASGDSEQGAPYEQYF.

Here the CDR3 reads CASGLTRGLDTQYF. CDR3 coding DNA: TGTGCTAGTGGTTTGACCAGGGGTTTGGATACGCAGTATTTT. The V gene is TRBV12-5, the J gene TRBJ2-3; D is possibly TRBD1 (6 bases). Trimming cost V 2 bases and J 6 bases, with 12 bases left between them. The CDR3 runs to 14 residues. Per the germline V gene, CDR1 is LGHNT and CDR2 is FRNRAP.

V is TRBV5-1 and J is TRBJ2-5, with 10 bases fitting TRBD2. The V segment lost 3 bases and the J segment 4 bases; nucleotides outside the gene matches: 12. The CDR3 sequence is 17 residues long. Germline loops: CDR1 SGHRS, CDR2 YFSETQ. The chain's CDR3 is CASSSGRVAGGPETQYF. CDR3 DNA: TGCGCCAGCAGCTCTGGCCGAGTAGCGGGGGGCCCAGAGACCCAGTACTTC.

The gene calls are TRBV30 and TRBJ1-2; D remains unclear. The CDR3 runs 14 residues. Trimming shortened V by 3 bases and J by 7 bases, and 18 bases separated the two germline ends. Germline V gene data show CDR1 as GTSNPN and CDR2 as SVGIG (reference sequence). The CDR3 nucleotides read TGTGCCTGGAGCACAGCCTATACCCCCAGTGGCTACACCTTC. As protein: CAWSTAYTPSGYTF.

The rearrangement joins TRBV7-2 to TRBJ2-7; D is unresolved. V shed 1 base and J shed 0 bases, with 7 bases lying between them. In germline, CDR1 is SGHTA, CDR2 FQGNSA. CDR3 length equals 14 residues. The CDR3 bases are TGTGCCAGCAGCTTAGTTGGCAACTCCTACGAGCAGTACTTC. Protein product: CASSLVGNSYEQYF.

The chain has TRBV6-5 and TRBJ1-1, with 9 bases fitting TRBD1. The CDR3 totals 15 residues. Germline lookup yields CDR1 MNHEY and CDR2 SVGAGI. J lost 5 bases, V lost 7 bases, and 11 bases had no gene match. In DNA form, the CDR3 reads TGTGCCAGCAAAAGGAACAGGGGGCGCGGTACTGAAGCTTTCTTT. Translated: CASKRNRGRGTEAFF.

The chain joins TRBV7-2 to TRBJ2-7, with TRBD2 matching 9 bases. The CDR3 has 15 amino acids. Germline CDR1 reads SGHTA; CDR2 reads FQGNSA. J gave up 7 bases and V 1 base, and 8 bases lay outside the gene matches. The CDR3 DNA follows: TGTGCCAGCAGCTTAGTAGCGGGGGAAGGGTTGGAGCAGTACTTC. Amino acids: CASSLVAGEGLEQYF.

The rearrangement links TRBV19 to TRBJ2-5, with 7 bases matching TRBD2. Germline trimming cut 4 bases from V and 4 bases from J; bases unmatched to any gene: 3. The length of the CDR3 is 13 residues. Looked up from germline, CDR1 is LNHDA and CDR2 is SQIVND (reference sequence). The CDR3 protein is CASSTRLAETQYF. CDR3 bases: TGTGCCAGTAGTACCCGACTAGCAGAGACCCAGTACTTC.

The CDR3 DNA is TGCGCCAGCAGCCCCTCAAGCGGGGGGTTCTCCTACGAGCAGTACTTC. Translated, it gives CASSPSSGGFSYEQYF. The chain recombines TRBV4-3 with TRBJ2-5; 9 bases line up with TRBD2. The end of the DNA aligns better with TRBJ2-7, so the J call may be wrong. Germline assignment: CDR1 LGHNA and CDR2 YSLEER. The CDR3 length is 16 residues.

This clone showed up just a few times. The rearrangement uses TRBV30 and TRBJ2-1; 9 nucleotides match TRBD2. Germline V CDR1 and CDR2: GTSNPN, SVGIG (reference sequence). The V and J ends lost 2 bases and 6 bases, in that order; junction bases with no gene match: 5. The CDR3 contains 14 residues. CDR3 region: CAWSSGGGVNEQFF. DNA of the CDR3: TGTGCCTGGAGTTCCGGCGGGGGGGTCAATGAGCAGTTCTTC.

This sequence joins TRBV7-2 and TRBJ2-7; D may be TRBD2 (5 bases). This CDR3 contains 15 residues. CDR1 and CDR2 (germline): SGHTA, FQGNSA. V was pared by 2 bases and J by 5 bases, with 16 bases between. The CDR3 protein is CASSLRPGTFDEQYF. The CDR3 coding sequence is TGTGCCAGCAGCTTAAGGCCGGGAACCTTCGACGAGCAGTACTTC.

This sequence joins TRBV6-5 and TRBJ2-7; TRBD2 agrees at 8 bases. V lost 2 bases, J lost 6 bases, and 6 bases stayed unmatched. Germline lookup yields CDR1 MNHEY and CDR2 SVGAGI. The length of the CDR3 is 14 residues. The CDR3, as DNA: TGTGCCAGCAGTTACACACGGGGGGGCCCCGAGCAGTACTTC. Translation gives CASSYTRGGPEQYF.

The sample holds one count of this clone. The J gene is TRBJ1-2, the V gene TRBV19; TRBD1 matches 9 bases. V lost 4 bases and J lost 7; bases outside the gene matches: 4. The V gene's germline CDR1 is LNHDA and CDR2 SQIVND (reference sequence). This CDR3 is built from 13 residues. DNA of the CDR3: TGTGCCAGTAGTACCGGGACAGGGACTGGCTACACCTTC. Amino acid sequence: CASSTGTGTGYTF.

V is TRBV19 and J is TRBJ2-5; TRBD1 agrees at 7 bases. V gave up 1 base and J gave up 7 bases; unmatched junction bases: 6. The CDR3 length is 14 residues. The V gene's germline CDR1 is LNHDA and CDR2 SQIVND (reference sequence). CDR3 nucleotide sequence: TGTGCCAGTAGTATAGGGGGACAGTCTAGGACCCAGTACTTC. This encodes CASSIGGQSRTQYF.

The chain is built from TRBV7-9 and TRBJ1-1; maybe TRBD1 (5 bases). V was trimmed by 2 bases and J by 7 bases, leaving 17 bases between them. The germline gives CDR1 SEHNR, CDR2 FQNEAQ (reference sequence). This CDR3 is 15 amino acids long. The CDR3 coding sequence is TGTGCCAGCAGCTTAAGTCCTACAGGCCCCTTTGAAGCTTTCTTT. This codes for CASSLSPTGPFEAFF.